The clone carrying this T cell receptor (beta chain) was counted only a few times. The antigen is undetermined. This CDR3 region has 14 residues. Germline V gene lookup returns CDR1 SGHTA and CDR2 FQGNSA. Trimming pared 3 bases from V and 3 bases from J, leaving 12 bases between. The data belong to a study of T-cell reconstitution after alpha-beta-depleted transplantation in children. General study findings and limits: The study reportedly traced alpha-beta T cells about two months after transplant to several hundred expanded graft clones.

The TCRbeta library was prepared with unique molecular identifiers. TCRdb reanalysed the PCR reads using MiXCR and keeps one entry per CDR3 protein. The sample contains about 440,000 distinct CDR3 sequences, roughly 43% of which appear only once. The origin of this receptor is a girl aged 2-9 years with aplastic anemia, due to receive a stem cell transplant. Source: PBMCs, taken before TCRalphabeta/CD19-depleted stem cell transplant. The V call is TRBV7-2, the J call TRBJ2-7, with D maybe TRBD1 (6 bases). The CDR3 loop is CASSFNRESYEQYF. The CDR3 nucleotides read TGTGCCAGCAGCTTTAACAGGGAGAGCTACGAGCAGTACTTC.